These 3 T cell receptor beta chains share one sample of origin, sequenced in a study of T cell responses to AZD1222 COVID-19 vaccine. Only in-frame clones appear in the TCRdb table, and some are missing; sequencing was by immunoSEQ multiplex PCR. The sample holds about 120,000 clones, about 85% seen once. The sample was peripheral blood, taken 28 days after the second AZD1222 dose. Receptors were obtained from an adult who received the AZD1222 COVID-19 vaccine.

This chain links TRBV10-2 with TRBJ2-6, with a tentative D call TRBD1 (6 bases). This CDR3 comprises 16 residues. Trimming took off 8 bases at V and 0 bases at J, with 14 bases between the two ends. CDR1 and CDR2 (germline): WSHSY, SAAADI. The DNA of the CDR3 is TGCGCCAGCTCCGAACACAGGGCCTCTGGGGCCAACGTCCTGACTTTC. Amino acid sequence: CASSEHRASGANVLTF.

The J gene is TRBJ1-3, the V gene TRBV4-3, with TRBD1 identical over 9 bases. CDR1 and CDR2 (germline): LGHNA, YSLEER. Trimming cost V 1 base and J 4 bases; bases outside gene matches: 8. This CDR3 spans 17 amino acids. The CDR3 is CASSQAGYRGPGNTIYF. As DNA, the CDR3 is TGCGCCAGCAGCCAAGCGGGATACAGGGGGCCGGGAAACACCATATATTTT.

The chain couples TRBV28 to TRBJ1-1, with D unresolved. V lost 5 bases and J lost 4, with 17 bases in between. Looked up from germline, CDR1 is MDHEN and CDR2 is SYDVKM. The CDR3 covers 15 residues. CDR3 coding DNA: TGTGCCAGCAGTCTAGATCGGGGAAGAGGCACTGAAGCTTTCTTT. Encoded protein: CASSLDRGRGTEAFF.